The rows below give T cell receptor beta chains drawn from one sample of a study of T-cell reconstitution after alpha-beta-depleted transplantation in children. Each CDR3 protein gets one entry after TCRdb re-called the PCR reads with MiXCR. The sample gives about 610,000 distinct CDR3 sequences, about 10% of which show up once; less than 4.5% is in the top ten. This material consisted of PBMCs from the stem cell graft donor, taken from the stem cell graft. These receptor sequences come from a human donor who donated a stem cell graft to a child with acute myeloid leukemia. Both conserved end residues are part of each CDR3. Each record gives: J gene, D gene, V gene, clone size, CDR3 DNA, CDR3 protein. A D gene is named only where the DNA matches it firmly. Rows may omit the clone size; those that give it use once, few, many or a size class.

J: TRBJ1-4; D: .; V: TRBV4-2; size: .; DNA: .; CDR3: CASSQDSGQGSLFF
J: TRBJ2-7; D: .; V: TRBV5-4; size: few; DNA: TGTGCCAGCAGCATCGGCCTCGACTACGAGCAGTACTTC; CDR3: CASSIGLDYEQYF
J: TRBJ2-7; D: .; V: TRBV7-6; size: many; DNA: TGTGCCAGCAGCTTGGGGGTTGGTACTAGCCGGAGCTCCTACGAGCAGTACTTC; CDR3: CASSLGVGTSRSSYEQYF
J: TRBJ2-3; D: TRBD2; V: TRBV12-3/TRBV12-4; size: many; DNA: TGTGCCAGCAGTTTGCGGACTAGCGGGGCTAGCACAGATACGCAGTATTTT; CDR3: CASSLRTSGASTDTQYF
J: TRBJ2-1; D: TRBD2; V: TRBV7-2; size: .; DNA: TGTGCCAGCAGCTTAGTGGGACTAGCGGGAGAGGGGAATGAGCAGTTCTTC; CDR3: CASSLVGLAGEGNEQFF
J: TRBJ2-7; D: TRBD2; V: TRBV7-7; size: few; DNA: TGTGCTAGCAGCTTACACGAAGAGCGGGAGATATTGTACGAGCAGTACTTC; CDR3: CASSLHEEREILYEQYF
J: TRBJ2-3; D: TRBD1; V: TRBV14; size: many; DNA: TGTGCCAGCAGCCAAAGCCGGCCGGGACAGGGCGGAGATACGCAGTATTTT; CDR3: CASSQSRPGQGGDTQYF
J: TRBJ1-1; D: TRBD1; V: TRBV5-1; size: .; DNA: TGCGCCAGCAGCTTGGACAGGGGGCTCACTGAAGCTTTCTTT; CDR3: CASSLDRGLTEAFF
J: TRBJ2-7; D: .; V: TRBV7-9; size: many; DNA: TGTGCCAGCAGCTTAGGGGGGGCGGAGCAGTACTTC; CDR3: CASSLGGAEQYF
J: TRBJ2-7; D: .; V: TRBV29-1; size: few; DNA: TGCAGCGTTGAGCTTACAAGGGGGAGCTCCTACGAGCAGTACTTC; CDR3: CSVELTRGSSYEQYF
J: TRBJ2-7; D: .; V: TRBV10-3; size: .; DNA: TGTGCCACCCGGACAGACTACGAGCAGTACTTC; CDR3: CATRTDYEQYF
J: TRBJ2-2; D: .; V: TRBV30; size: few; DNA: TGTGCCTGGACACCAGGGGAGGACACCGGGGAGCTGTTTTTT; CDR3: CAWTPGEDTGELFF
J: TRBJ2-5; D: .; V: TRBV30; size: many; DNA: TGTGCCTGGAGTGGTGGGAACCCTCACGGAGAGACCCAGTACTTC; CDR3: CAWSGGNPHGETQYF
J: TRBJ2-2; D: .; V: TRBV12-3/TRBV12-4; size: .; DNA: TGTGCCAGCAGTTTGAAGGTGGCCGGCGGGGAGCTGTTTTTT; CDR3: CASSLKVAGGELFF
J: TRBJ2-2; D: .; V: TRBV5-5; size: .; DNA: TGTGCCAGCAGCTTGGGAGGATGGGGACCCGGGGAGCTGTTTTTT; CDR3: CASSLGGWGPGELFF
J: TRBJ2-5; D: TRBD2; V: TRBV27; size: many; DNA: TGTGCCAGCAGTCCTAGCGGTACTCAAGAGACCCAGTACTTC; CDR3: CASSPSGTQETQYF
J: TRBJ2-2; D: .; V: TRBV7-3; size: many; DNA: TGTGCCAGCAGCCCGACAGGTCCCCTCTCAACCGGGGAGCTGTTTTTT; CDR3: CASSPTGPLSTGELFF
J: TRBJ2-7; D: TRBD2; V: TRBV5-1; size: .; DNA: TGCGCCAGCAGTATCGGACTAGCGGTATCCTACGAGCAGTACTTC; CDR3: CASSIGLAVSYEQYF
J: TRBJ2-1; D: .; V: TRBV24-1; size: few; DNA: TGTGCCACCGGGACTGAATCCGGGACGTACAATGAGCAGTTCTTC; CDR3: CATGTESGTYNEQFF
J: TRBJ2-3; D: .; V: TRBV24-1; size: many; DNA: TGTGCCACCAGTGATTTAAAGGGACTTTCCACAGATACGCAGTATTTT; CDR3: CATSDLKGLSTDTQYF
J: TRBJ2-7; D: .; V: TRBV20-1; size: .; DNA: TGCAGTGCTAGAGATCCAGCTACCTACGAGCAGTACTTC; CDR3: CSARDPATYEQYF
J: TRBJ2-1; D: TRBD2; V: TRBV10-3; size: .; DNA: TGTGCCATCAGTGAGCTGAGGACTAGCAATGAGCAGTTCTTC; CDR3: CAISELRTSNEQFF
J: TRBJ2-3; D: .; V: TRBV20-1; size: many; DNA: TGCAGTGCCTACCCACGGCAGACAGATACGCAGTATTTT; CDR3: CSAYPRQTDTQYF
J: TRBJ2-3; D: TRBD2; V: TRBV20-1; size: .; DNA: TGCAGTGCTAGAGATCGGACTAGGTCTAGCACAGATACGCAGTATTTT; CDR3: CSARDRTRSSTDTQYF
J: TRBJ2-7; D: .; V: TRBV28; size: many; DNA: TGTGCCAGCATTCCCGGCAGGGTGGGCGAGCAGTACTTC; CDR3: CASIPGRVGEQYF
J: TRBJ2-3; D: TRBD2; V: TRBV24-1; size: .; DNA: TGTGCCACCAGTGATTTTCGCGGGAGAGACACAGATACGCAGTATTTT; CDR3: CATSDFRGRDTDTQYF
J: TRBJ2-4; D: TRBD1; V: TRBV7-9; size: few; DNA: TGTGCCAGCAGCCTTATGGACAGGGGTTCGTCCAAAAACATTCAGTACTTC; CDR3: CASSLMDRGSSKNIQYF
J: TRBJ2-1; D: .; V: TRBV15; size: .; DNA: TGTGCCACCAGCAGAGTTTACGGGAGAGGGAACAATGAGCAGTTCTTC; CDR3: CATSRVYGRGNNEQFF
J: TRBJ2-6; D: TRBD1; V: TRBV7-9; size: few; DNA: TGTGCCAGCAGCTTAAGGCGGGGACAGGGGGCTTCTGGGGCCAACGTCCTGACTTTC; CDR3: CASSLRRGQGASGANVLTF
J: TRBJ2-5; D: TRBD2; V: TRBV6-1; size: .; DNA: TGTGCCAGCAGTCGGGGGACTAGCGGGACGAGAGAGACCCAGTACTTC; CDR3: CASSRGTSGTRETQYF
J: TRBJ2-3; D: TRBD2; V: TRBV7-3; size: few; DNA: TGTGCCAGCAGCTTAACAGTTAGCGGGAGGTCAGATACGCAGTATTTT; CDR3: CASSLTVSGRSDTQYF
J: TRBJ2-3; D: TRBD2; V: TRBV10-3; size: many; DNA: TGTGCCATCAGTGATCCTCTAGCGGGAGGGCCCGACGCAGATACGCAGTATTTT; CDR3: CAISDPLAGGPDADTQYF
J: TRBJ2-7; D: .; V: TRBV6-5; size: many; DNA: TGTGCCAGCAGTAGGACTTCCCTCTACGAGCAGTACTTC; CDR3: CASSRTSLYEQYF
J: TRBJ2-1; D: .; V: TRBV9; size: .; DNA: TGTGCCAGCAGCGTGCGGGGACTCTCCTACAATGAGCAGTTCTTC; CDR3: CASSVRGLSYNEQFF
J: TRBJ2-1; D: TRBD2; V: TRBV6-1; size: many; DNA: TGTGCCAGCAGTGGATACCGGGACTACGGCTACAATGAGCAGTTCTTC; CDR3: CASSGYRDYGYNEQFF
J: TRBJ1-2; D: TRBD1; V: TRBV5-1; size: many; DNA: TGCGCCAGCAGCTTGGATCTGAACAGGGGAATGAGTGGCTACACCTTC; CDR3: CASSLDLNRGMSGYTF
J: TRBJ2-3; D: TRBD2; V: TRBV20-1; size: many; DNA: TGCAGTGCTGATGGGGCGGGGGGGCAGTACACAGATACGCAGTATTTT; CDR3: CSADGAGGQYTDTQYF
J: TRBJ1-5; D: .; V: TRBV9; size: many; DNA: TGTGCCAGCAGCCCCCGGGGGATGACGGAGCAGCCCCAGCATTTT; CDR3: CASSPRGMTEQPQHF
J: TRBJ1-4; D: .; V: TRBV20-1; size: few; DNA: TGCAGTGCTAGAGAGGGAGGGTCTAATGAAAAACTGTTTTTT; CDR3: CSAREGGSNEKLFF
J: TRBJ1-3; D: .; V: TRBV7-3; size: many; DNA: TGTGCCAGCAGCTTAGCAGGGTTCGGAAACACCATATATTTT; CDR3: CASSLAGFGNTIYF
J: TRBJ2-1; D: TRBD1; V: TRBV7-7; size: many; DNA: TGTGCTAGCAGTCCGGACAGGGGGCCCTACAATGAGCAGTTCTTC; CDR3: CASSPDRGPYNEQFF
J: TRBJ2-5; D: TRBD2; V: TRBV29-1; size: many; DNA: TGCAGCCTCTCCACTAGCGGGAGTGGAGAGACCCAGTACTTC; CDR3: CSLSTSGSGETQYF
J: TRBJ2-1; D: TRBD2; V: TRBV6-1; size: many; DNA: TGTGCCAGCAGTGAAATAGCTAGCGGCCGACTCAATGAGCAGTTCTTC; CDR3: CASSEIASGRLNEQFF
J: TRBJ2-5; D: .; V: TRBV15; size: .; DNA: TGTGCCACCAGCCCTCCCGGAAAGGAGACCCAGTACTTC; CDR3: CATSPPGKETQYF
J: TRBJ1-5; D: .; V: TRBV12-3/TRBV12-4; size: .; DNA: TGTGCCAGCAGTGCCGCCCTGGGGGGATATAGCAATCAGCCCCAGCATTTT; CDR3: CASSAALGGYSNQPQHF
J: TRBJ2-1; D: .; V: TRBV30; size: few; DNA: TGTGCCTGGAGGGGTACCTGGGATAGGGGTGAGCAGTTCTTC; CDR3: CAWRGTWDRGEQFF
J: TRBJ2-2; D: .; V: TRBV12-3/TRBV12-4; size: many; DNA: TGTGCCAGTTCACCGAGGACGAACGGGGAGCTGTTTTTT; CDR3: CASSPRTNGELFF
J: TRBJ2-3; D: TRBD1; V: TRBV27; size: few; DNA: TGTGCCAGCAGTCCCCAGACAGGGGATGGGGATACGCAGTATTTT; CDR3: CASSPQTGDGDTQYF
J: TRBJ1-5; D: .; V: TRBV20-1; size: many; DNA: TGCAGTGCAACGGGCGGAGGGAGCAATCAGCCCCAGCATTTT; CDR3: CSATGGGSNQPQHF
J: TRBJ2-3; D: TRBD1; V: TRBV5-1; size: .; DNA: TGCGCCAGCAGCCGACAGGGTGGGTTCACAGATACGCAGTATTTT; CDR3: CASSRQGGFTDTQYF